This T cell receptor (beta chain) was profiled in a study of shared clonotypes between healthy human individuals. The study's findings and limits: The diversity represented, both genetic and in exposure history, was limited by few donors.

Trimming removed 0 bases from V and 0 bases from J, with 4 bases in between. The germline V gene has CDR1 ENHRY and CDR2 SYGVKD. This CDR3 is built from 14 residues. This clone has more than one count but fewer than ten. As yet, its antigen is unknown. Several immunoSEQ 96-well plates shared each subset's DNA, each plate a replicate. TCRdb's table, derived via immunoSEQ multiplex PCR, lists solely in-frame clones and lacks some. Of fewer than 500,000 clones listed, almost 80% are singletons. Sequencing was performed on PBMCs. The V call is TRBV10-3, the J call TRBJ2-3; no reliable D call. This receptor was identified in a woman aged 40 to 55 in good health. Some clones in this sample may be carry-over from other donors' samples. Here the CDR3 reads CAISESSSTDTQYF. Written as DNA, the CDR3 is TGTGCCATCAGTGAGTCGAGTAGCACAGATACGCAGTATTTT.